These 25 T cell receptor beta chains came from one sample sequenced in a study of OX40 agonist ivuxolimab in advanced cancers. TCRdb keeps only in-frame clones here, not all; method: immunoSEQ multiplex PCR. The profile shows under 90,000 clones, 85% to 95% of them singletons. This specimen was CD4+ or CD8+ T cells sorted from blood, taken in a trial of the OX40 agonist ivuxolimab. The origin of the receptors is an adult with an advanced solid tumor such as melanoma, head and neck, liver or kidney cancer.

The V gene is TRBV7-9, the J gene TRBJ2-7; D is perhaps TRBD1 or TRBD2 (5 bases each). Germline lookup yields CDR1 SEHNR and CDR2 FQNEAQ (reference sequence). The CDR3 spans 18 residues. V lost 4 bases to trimming and J lost 2 bases, with 24 bases between them. The chain's CDR3 is CASSSPMGDGTATYEQYF. CDR3 sequence (DNA): TGTGCCAGCAGCTCGCCGATGGGGGACGGGACGGCTACCTACGAGCAGTACTTC.

The genes are TRBV7-8 and TRBJ2-7; D not resolved. Trimming stripped 5 bases from V and 1 base from J, with 9 bases between. This CDR3 is built from 13 residues. Germline V CDR1 and CDR2: SGHVS, FQNEAQ. The CDR3: CASSIHGSYEQYF. For the CDR3, the DNA is TGTGCCAGCAGCATCCATGGTTCCTACGAGCAGTACTTC.

The CDR3 DNA reads TGTGCCAGCAGTTTATTAACCGATAAGACGGGAACCCTACGGGAGCAGTACTTC. This translates into CASSLLTDKTGTLREQYF. This sequence joins TRBV27 and TRBJ2-7; tentative D call: TRBD2 (5 bases). The CDR3 consists of 18 residues. V dropped 1 base and J dropped 7 bases, with 26 bases sitting between them. CDR1 is MNHEY, CDR2 SMNVEV, per germline (reference sequence).

This chain joins TRBV9 and TRBJ2-3, with D hard to call. The ends were cut back, 5 bases at V and 2 bases at J, with 15 bases in the middle. Germline values: CDR1 SGDLS, CDR2 YYNGEE. There are 15 residues in the CDR3. The CDR3: CASSGEADYTDTQYF. CDR3 in DNA: TGTGCCAGCAGTGGAGAGGCAGATTACACAGATACGCAGTATTTT. Filled out from reference TRBV9 and TRBJ2-3, the complete variable domain reads DSGVTQTPKHLITATGQRVTLRCSPRSGDLSVYWYQQSLDQGLQFLIQYYNGEERAKGNILERFSAQQFPDLHSELNLSSLELGDSALYFCASSGEADYTDTQYFGPGTRLTVL.

The chain couples TRBV27 to TRBJ1-2; the D is unclear. This CDR3 is 15 amino acids long. The V gene's germline CDR1 is MNHEY and CDR2 SMNVEV (reference sequence). V lost 2 bases, J lost 7 bases, and 17 bases lay in between. CDR3 DNA sequence: TGTGCCAGCAGTTTACGGCAGGCGTCAAGGTTTGGCTACACCTTC. Its protein product is CASSLRQASRFGYTF.

This chain uses TRBV27 with TRBJ2-1; 7 positions agree with TRBD1. The J segment lost 3 bases and the V segment lost 4 bases, leaving 12 bases of the junction unmatched. Germline values: CDR1 MNHEY, CDR2 SMNVEV (reference sequence). CDR3 size: 17 residues. CDR3 protein: CASSSTTGTVSYNEQFF. For the CDR3, the DNA is TGTGCCAGCAGTTCGACGACCGGGACAGTGAGCTACAATGAGCAGTTCTTC.

V and J are TRBV6-1 and TRBJ2-7; D assignment may be TRBD1 or TRBD2 (5 bases each). V lost 4 bases to trimming and J lost 6 bases, with 16 bases between them. The CDR3 has 14 amino acids. The germline V gene has CDR1 MNHNS and CDR2 SASEGT. The CDR3 spells CASSGVRDGLEQYF. The CDR3 nucleotides are TGTGCCAGCAGTGGAGTCAGGGATGGACTCGAGCAGTACTTC.

The chain carries TRBV28 and TRBJ2-1; 12 bases line up with TRBD1. J gave up 3 bases and V 3 bases, and 6 bases lay outside the gene matches. The CDR3 length is 17 residues. Looked up from germline, CDR1 is MDHEN and CDR2 is SYDVKM. CDR3 sequence (DNA): TGTGCCAGCAGTTTGGGGACAGGGGGCCCCTTCTACAATGAGCAGTTCTTC. Protein product: CASSLGTGGPFYNEQFF.

The V and J genes are TRBV7-3 and TRBJ1-2, with a weak D call TRBD1 (6 bases). Germline V gives CDR1 SGHTA, CDR2 FQGTGA. The length of the CDR3 is 13 residues. Deletions cut 2 bases from V and 5 bases from J, with 9 bases between. The CDR3 sequence is CASSLGGLYGYTF. CDR3 bases: TGTGCCAGCAGCTTAGGGGGCCTTTATGGCTACACCTTC. The variable domain in full, completed from reference TRBV7-3 and TRBJ1-2, reads GAGVSQTPSNKVTEKGKYVELRCDPISGHTALYWYRQSLGQGPEFLIYFQGTGAADDSGLPNDRFFAVRPEGSVSTLKIQRTERGDSAVYLCASSLGGLYGYTFGSGTRLTVV.

CDR3 DNA: TGTGCCAGCAGCCCGCGAGGGGGTAACTACGAGCAGTACTTC. As protein: CASSPRGGNYEQYF. This sequence joins TRBV7-8 and TRBJ2-7, with a possible D match to TRBD1 (6 bases). The CDR3 consists of 14 residues. Deletions cut 5 bases from V and 3 bases from J, with 14 bases between. In germline, CDR1 is SGHVS, CDR2 FQNEAQ.

The chain links TRBV6-5 to TRBJ2-7, with D hard to call. V was shortened by 2 bases and J by 6 bases, with 5 bases between the two germline ends. This CDR3 comprises 11 residues. Per the germline V gene, CDR1 is MNHEY and CDR2 is SVGAGI. CDR3 coding DNA: TGTGCCAGCAGTTACGGCAGCGAGCAGTACTTC. It translates to CASSYGSEQYF.

The chain carries TRBV7-3 and TRBJ2-7; D is possibly TRBD1 (6 bases). The V end was cut by 0 bases, the J end by 6 bases, with 12 bases between. Looked up from germline, CDR1 is SGHTA and CDR2 is FQGTGA. This CDR3 region has 14 residues. The CDR3: CASSLTDRSFEQYF. CDR3 bases: TGTGCCAGCAGCTTAACAGACAGGTCTTTCGAGCAGTACTTC.

The gene calls are TRBV5-4 and TRBJ2-7; TRBD2 matches 7 bases. CDR1 SGHNT and CDR2 YYREEE come from the germline V gene (reference sequence). The J segment lost 4 bases and the V segment lost 4 bases, leaving 11 bases of the junction unmatched. The CDR3 totals 15 residues. The CDR3 bases are TGTGCCAGCAGCCCACCCCTAGCGGACCGGTACGAGCAGTACTTC. Its translation is CASSPPLADRYEQYF.

The chain couples TRBV27 to TRBJ2-5; 10 positions agree with TRBD2. Trimming took 5 bases from V and 5 from J; bases not matched to a gene: 8. The CDR3 runs 15 residues. Germline V lookup: CDR1 MNHEY, CDR2 SMNVEV (reference sequence). The CDR3 spells CASSGLAGVLETQYF. CDR3 bases: TGTGCCAGCAGTGGGCTAGCGGGAGTTTTGGAGACCCAGTACTTC.

This chain links TRBV7-9 with TRBJ1-2; tentative D call: TRBD1 (6 bases). CDR3 length: 18 residues. The germline gives CDR1 SEHNR, CDR2 FQNEAQ (reference sequence). V was clipped by 5 bases and J by 2 bases, with 24 bases between them. For the CDR3, the DNA is TGTGCCAGCAGCACCGACAGGTTGGAGAGGGGAGGAAACTATGGCTACACCTTC. Its protein is CASSTDRLERGGNYGYTF.

The genes are TRBV4-3 and TRBJ1-2; no clear D. V was pared by 1 base and J by 3 bases, with 12 bases between. CDR1 and CDR2 (germline): LGHNA, YSLEER. CDR3 length: 15 residues. In nucleotides, the CDR3 is TGCGCCAGCAGCCAAGTAAACAGCCCTTACTATGGCTACACCTTC. This gives the protein CASSQVNSPYYGYTF.

The rearrangement uses TRBV5-1 and TRBJ1-5, with 8 positions matching TRBD1. The CDR3 extends over 15 amino acids. After removal of 5 bases from V and 3 bases from J, the junction contained 7 bases not matched to a gene. Per the germline V gene, CDR1 is SGHRS and CDR2 is YFSETQ. Written as DNA, the CDR3 is TGCGCCAGCAGTCTCGGGACAGGTGACAATCAGCCCCAGCATTTT. Translation: CASSLGTGDNQPQHF.

This clone has just one count. This rearrangement joins TRBV7-9 to TRBJ1-2; D is unclear. V lost 3 bases, J lost 2 bases, and 13 bases lay in between. The CDR3 is 15 amino acids. CDR1 and CDR2 (germline): SEHNR, FQNEAQ (reference sequence). The CDR3 loop is CASSLSIGVNYGYTF. The DNA for the CDR3 is TGTGCCAGCAGCTTGTCAATTGGAGTAAACTATGGCTACACCTTC.

This clone was counted a single time. The chain links TRBV11-2 to TRBJ1-4; tentatively, D is TRBD1 (6 bases). The CDR3 contains 13 residues. From germline, CDR1 is SGHAT and CDR2 FQNNGV. The ends were cut back, 4 bases at V and 8 bases at J, with 11 bases in the middle. CDR3 in amino acids: CASSWGAGEKLFF. CDR3 DNA: TGTGCCAGCAGCTGGGGGGCAGGGGAAAAACTGTTTTTT.

This chain uses TRBV6-4 with TRBJ2-2; D gene unclear. The CDR3 covers 12 residues. Germline loops: CDR1 MRHNA, CDR2 SNTAGT. V was clipped by 6 bases and J by 2 bases, with 4 bases between them. The DNA of the CDR3 is TGTGCCAGCAGCGTCAACACCGGGGAGCTGTTTTTT. It codes for CASSVNTGELFF.

This chain links TRBV10-3 with TRBJ1-2; D is possibly TRBD1 (5 bases). Deletions cut 6 bases from V and 8 bases from J, with 19 bases between. The germline V gene encodes CDR1 ENHRY and CDR2 SYGVKD. The CDR3 contains 14 residues. CDR3: CAISQGFEPIGYTF. DNA of the CDR3: TGTGCCATCAGCCAGGGATTCGAGCCGATCGGCTACACCTTC.

The V and J genes are TRBV7-8 and TRBJ1-5, with a tentative D call TRBD1 (5 bases). CDR3 length: 16 residues. Trimming removed 4 bases at V and 6 bases at J, with 19 bases between. Germline V gene lookup returns CDR1 SGHVS and CDR2 FQNEAQ. CDR3 nucleotides: TGTGCCAGCAGCTCAGGGATTGGAGGGGCGTTTCAGCCCCAGCATTTT. Protein sequence: CASSSGIGGAFQPQHF.

This chain links TRBV4-3 with TRBJ1-4; D gene uncertain. V shed 3 bases and J shed 0 bases, with 14 bases lying between them. Germline loops: CDR1 LGHNA, CDR2 YSLEER. This CDR3 has 17 residues. The CDR3 region is CASSQVLAGSTNEKLFF. The CDR3 DNA is TGCGCCAGCAGCCAGGTACTTGCGGGCTCAACTAATGAAAAACTGTTTTTT.

This rearrangement joins TRBV13 to TRBJ2-1, with TRBD2 matching over 14 bases. V dropped 5 bases and J dropped 8; count of bases not matched to a gene: 8. From germline, CDR1 is PRHDT and CDR2 FYEKMQ (reference sequence). This CDR3 is built from 16 residues. The CDR3 loop reads CASSTWGLAGADEQFF. CDR3 coding DNA: TGTGCCAGCAGCACCTGGGGACTAGCGGGAGCCGATGAGCAGTTCTTC.

This clone was seen a single time. V and J are TRBV13 and TRBJ2-1, with 7 bases aligning to TRBD2. V shed 4 bases and J 7 bases; nucleotides not matched to a gene: 16. This CDR3 has 17 residues. The germline V gene has CDR1 PRHDT and CDR2 FYEKMQ (reference sequence). The CDR3 loop is CASSSYGEGPHRNEQFF. CDR3 bases: TGTGCCAGCAGCTCCTACGGGGAGGGCCCTCACAGGAATGAGCAGTTCTTC.